This T cell receptor (beta chain) was observed in a study of human T cells and chemical hapten exposure. General study points: In comparison with controls, expanded TCRs gave rise to a significantly larger number of large CDR3 similarity clusters.

In TCRdb, the RACE reads were re-called with MiXCR into one record per CDR3 protein. In the table there are 85,000 to 100,000 distinct CDR3 sequences, 9.5% to 15% of which are singletons. Time point noted: patch test 1, 2 weeks after DPC sensitization. Treatment noted: therapeutic diphenylcyclopropenone sensitization with weekly scalp DPC. Germline V CDR1 and CDR2: SGDLS, YYNGEE. V shed 4 bases and J 1 base; nucleotides not matched to a gene: 2. The CDR3 runs 14 residues. In its sample, this clonotype was seen a few times. What it binds is not known. This chain uses TRBV9 with TRBJ1-1; the match to TRBD1 covers 9 bases. Source: whole blood, taken in connection with sensitization to the hapten diphenylcyclopropenone (DPC). The receptor's source is a woman between 35 and 50 years old with alopecia areata. Some clones in this sample may be carry-over from other donors' samples. In nucleotides, the CDR3 is TGTGCCAGCAGCTGGGGACAGGGGAACACTGAAGCTTTCTTT. It is translated as CASSWGQGNTEAFF.